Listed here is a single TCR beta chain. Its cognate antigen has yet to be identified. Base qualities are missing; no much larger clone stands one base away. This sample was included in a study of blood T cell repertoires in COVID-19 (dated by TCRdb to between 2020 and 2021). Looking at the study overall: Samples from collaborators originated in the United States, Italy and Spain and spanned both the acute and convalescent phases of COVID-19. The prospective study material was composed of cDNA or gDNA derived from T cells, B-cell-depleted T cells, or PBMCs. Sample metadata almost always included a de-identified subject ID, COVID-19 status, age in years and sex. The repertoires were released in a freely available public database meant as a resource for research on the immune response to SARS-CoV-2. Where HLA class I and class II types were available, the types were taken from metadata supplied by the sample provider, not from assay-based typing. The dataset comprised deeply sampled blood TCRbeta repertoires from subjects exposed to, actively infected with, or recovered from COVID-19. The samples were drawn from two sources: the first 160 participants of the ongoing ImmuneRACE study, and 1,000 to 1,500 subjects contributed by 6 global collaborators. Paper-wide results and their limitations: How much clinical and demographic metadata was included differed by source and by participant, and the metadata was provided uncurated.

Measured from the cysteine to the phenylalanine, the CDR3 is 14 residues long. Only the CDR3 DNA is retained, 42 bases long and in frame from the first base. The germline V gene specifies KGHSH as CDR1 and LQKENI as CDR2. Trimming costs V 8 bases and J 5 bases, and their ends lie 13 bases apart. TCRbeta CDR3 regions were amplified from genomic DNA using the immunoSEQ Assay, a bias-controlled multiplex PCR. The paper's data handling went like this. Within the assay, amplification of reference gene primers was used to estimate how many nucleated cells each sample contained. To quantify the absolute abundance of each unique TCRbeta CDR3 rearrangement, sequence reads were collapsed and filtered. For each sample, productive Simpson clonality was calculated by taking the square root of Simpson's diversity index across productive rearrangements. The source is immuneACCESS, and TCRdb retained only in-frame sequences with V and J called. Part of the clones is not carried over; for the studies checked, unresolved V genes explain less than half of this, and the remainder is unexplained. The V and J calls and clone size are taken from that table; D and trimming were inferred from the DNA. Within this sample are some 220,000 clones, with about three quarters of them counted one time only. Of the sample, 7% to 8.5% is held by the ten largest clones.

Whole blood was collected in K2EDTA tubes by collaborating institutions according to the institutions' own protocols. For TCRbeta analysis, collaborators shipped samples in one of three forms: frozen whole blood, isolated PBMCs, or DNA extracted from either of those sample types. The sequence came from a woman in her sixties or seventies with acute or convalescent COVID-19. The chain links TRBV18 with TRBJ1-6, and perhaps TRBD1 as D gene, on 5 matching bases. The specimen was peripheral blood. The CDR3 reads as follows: CASLSGGDNSPLHF. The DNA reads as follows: TGTGCCAGCCTCTCGGGGGGGGATAATTCACCCCTCCACTTT.